Listed below are T cell receptor beta chains from one sample, sequenced in a study of T cell responses to AZD1222 COVID-19 vaccine. TCRdb keeps only in-frame clones here, not all; method: immunoSEQ multiplex PCR. The table lists around 120,000 clones, roughly 92% of them singletons. Source: peripheral blood, taken 28 days after the second AZD1222 dose. These receptors were collected from an adult who received the AZD1222 COVID-19 vaccine. Each CDR3 is given with its conserved first and last residue. D genes are given only for firm matches. Some rows have no size entry. The others give once, few or many, or a class for an expanded clone.

NA	TRBV6-2/TRBV6-3	TRBD1	TRBJ1-4	CASSYGGQEVEKLFF	TGTGCCAGCAGTTACGGAGGACAGGAGGTTGAAAAACTGTTTTTT
NA	TRBV28	NA	TRBJ2-2	CASSLGIHTGELFF	TGTGCCAGCAGTTTAGGGATTCACACCGGGGAGCTGTTTTTT
NA	TRBV29-1	NA	TRBJ2-7	CSVDGLSPYEQYF	TGCAGCGTTGACGGCCTCTCCCCCTACGAGCAGTACTTC
once	TRBV19	NA	TRBJ1-2	CASSIEGGKYGYTF	TGTGCCAGTAGTATAGAAGGCGGAAAATATGGCTACACCTTC
NA	TRBV5-6	TRBD2	TRBJ2-3	CASSATISGGFDTQYF	TGTGCCAGCAGCGCTACTATTAGCGGGGGGTTTGATACGCAGTATTTT
NA	TRBV20-1	NA	TRBJ2-5	CSAGRETQYF	TGCAGTGCCGGTAGGGAGACCCAGTACTTC
NA	TRBV7-2	NA	TRBJ2-1	CASSLATYNEQFF	TGTGCCAGCAGCTTAGCGACCTACAATGAGCAGTTCTTC
NA	TRBV7-8	TRBD1	TRBJ2-7	CASSTGGLSYEQYF	TGTGCCAGCAGCACAGGGGGTTTATCCTACGAGCAGTACTTC
once	TRBV6-5	NA	TRBJ1-5	CASSYEGAQPQHF	TGTGCCAGCAGTTACGAGGGAGCTCAGCCCCAGCATTTT
NA	TRBV7-9	NA	TRBJ1-1	CASSLRGLNTEAFF	TGTGCCAGCAGCCTCAGGGGCCTGAACACTGAAGCTTTCTTT
NA	TRBV30	TRBD1	TRBJ2-3	CAWRGTGGLTDTQYF	TGTGCCTGGAGGGGGACAGGGGGACTAACAGATACGCAGTATTTT
NA	TRBV4-2	TRBD2	TRBJ2-1	CASSQQTRTSVGYNEQFF	TGTGCCAGCAGCCAACAAACCCGGACTAGCGTCGGCTACAATGAGCAGTTCTTC
few	TRBV21-1	NA	TRBJ1-5	CASSKVTGVVQPQHF	TGTGCCAGCAGCAAAGTGACCGGGGTCGTGCAGCCCCAGCATTTT
NA	TRBV5-1	NA	TRBJ2-2	CASSLSAGFTGELFF	TGCGCCAGCAGCTTGTCTGCAGGGTTCACCGGGGAGCTGTTTTTT
NA	TRBV11-3	NA	TRBJ1-3	CASGIGSGNTIYF	TGTGCCAGCGGCATAGGCTCTGGAAACACCATATATTTT
NA	TRBV6-7	TRBD2	TRBJ2-5	CASSCLRGLAGDAIIPLETQYF	TGTGCCAGCAGTTGTCTGCGCGGACTAGCGGGAGACGCAATCATACCCCTAGAGACCCAGTACTTC
once	TRBV19	TRBD1	TRBJ2-1	CASSIGDRAPPREQFF	TGTGCCAGTAGTATAGGAGACAGGGCCCCACCGAGGGAGCAGTTCTTC
NA	TRBV6-5	NA	TRBJ2-6	CASRPRHSGANVLTF	TGTGCCAGTAGGCCCAGGCACTCTGGGGCCAACGTCCTGACTTTC
NA	TRBV2	NA	TRBJ2-5	CASSGGSQETQYF	TGTGCCAGCAGTGGAGGCAGCCAAGAGACCCAGTACTTC
NA	TRBV7-9	NA	TRBJ2-2	CASSLRRLNTGELFF	TGTGCCAGCAGCTTACGACGGCTGAACACCGGGGAGCTGTTTTTT
NA	TRBV7-2	NA	TRBJ2-5	CASSLVRGKQETQYF	TGTGCCAGCAGCTTAGTACGGGGGAAACAAGAGACCCAGTACTTC
NA	TRBV30	NA	TRBJ1-1	CAWSVARSTEAFF	TGTGCCTGGAGCGTGGCGAGGAGCACTGAAGCTTTCTTT
NA	TRBV11-1	TRBD1	TRBJ1-2	CASGPTGTYGYTF	TGTGCCAGCGGCCCGACAGGGACCTATGGCTACACCTTC